This TCR beta chain is from a study of blood T cells in healthy people across ages. Study findings and constraints: Long-lived donors had more naive CD4+ cells and higher diversity than aged donors.

The use of a sample-barcoded 5' primer and a J-beta primer mix characterized a second PCR of roughly 6 to 11 cycles. Each CDR3 protein gets one entry after TCRdb re-called the 5' RACE reads with MiXCR. The data contain around 870,000 distinct CDR3 sequences, about 30% of them singletons. CDR1 is MNHEY, CDR2 SVGEGT, per germline. The CDR3 runs to 12 residues. In the case of this clonotype: Its specificity is unknown. A junction end diverges from the germline sequence, so it may reflect a read error.

The chain employs TRBV6-2 or TRBV6-3 and TRBJ1-5; D is ambiguous. Sequencing was carried out using blood. The sequence was obtained from an elderly woman in good health. The CDR3 region is CVSSYSLRPQHF. CDR3 nucleotides: TGTGTCAGCAGTTACAGTTTGAGGCCCCAGCATTTT.